A selection of T cell receptor beta chains follows, all from one sample in a study of response to subunit inactivated influenza vaccine. Using its own MiXCR run on the RT-PCR reads, TCRdb lists one record per CDR3 protein. The repertoire holds around 200,000 distinct CDR3 sequences, nearly 9.5% seen once, with roughly a tenth in the top ten. This sample comprised non-naive T cells sorted from PBMCs, obtained on the day of vaccination. These TCRs come from a man in his forties or fifties who received an inactivated influenza vaccine. Each CDR3 is given with its conserved first and last residue. Fields, in order: CDR3 DNA, CDR3 protein, D gene, clone size, V gene, J gene. The D gene is left open where the match is weak. Size values are once, few and many counts, or a class for expanded clones, and some rows have none.

CDR3nt: TGTGCCAGCGCTCGGACAGGGGGCTACACAGATACGCAGTATTTT; CDR3aa: CASARTGGYTDTQYF; d_gene: TRBD1; abundance: NA; v_gene: TRBV5-6; j_gene: TRBJ2-3
CDR3nt: TGTGCCAGCAACCAACAGGGTGGCTACACCTTC; CDR3aa: CASNQQGGYTF; d_gene: NA; abundance: NA; v_gene: TRBV6-6; j_gene: TRBJ1-2
CDR3nt: TGTGCCAGCAGTTTTTCAGGGGGCGGCGAGCAGTACTTC; CDR3aa: CASSFSGGGEQYF; d_gene: TRBD1; abundance: few; v_gene: TRBV27; j_gene: TRBJ2-7
CDR3nt: TGTGCCAGCAGCCGTAGCGGGAGGGCCGGGGAGACCCAGTACTTC; CDR3aa: CASSRSGRAGETQYF; d_gene: TRBD2; abundance: once; v_gene: TRBV7-3; j_gene: TRBJ2-5
CDR3nt: TGTGCCAGCAGTTACGGTCATGGACAGGGGAACTATGGCTACACCTTC; CDR3aa: CASSYGHGQGNYGYTF; d_gene: TRBD1; abundance: NA; v_gene: TRBV6-5; j_gene: TRBJ1-2
CDR3nt: TGCGCCAGCAGTCTTCTCGTGGCTAGCGCCGAGACCCAGTACTTC; CDR3aa: CASSLLVASAETQYF; d_gene: NA; abundance: NA; v_gene: TRBV4-1; j_gene: TRBJ2-5
CDR3nt: TGCAGTGCTAGAGGGGGACTAGCGGGGGAGAAAGATACGCAGTATTTT; CDR3aa: CSARGGLAGEKDTQYF; d_gene: TRBD2; abundance: NA; v_gene: TRBV20-1; j_gene: TRBJ2-3
CDR3nt: TGTGCCAGCAGCCCCGGGGGCTATGGCTACACCTTC; CDR3aa: CASSPGGYGYTF; d_gene: NA; abundance: many; v_gene: TRBV11-2; j_gene: TRBJ1-2
CDR3nt: TGTGCCAGCTCATCCCGGGGCGCCGGCACCGGGGAGCTTTTTTTT; CDR3aa: CASSSRGAGTGELFF; d_gene: NA; abundance: NA; v_gene: TRBV18; j_gene: TRBJ2-2
CDR3nt: TGTGCCAGCAGCCAAACTAATCCATACAATGAGCAGTTCTTC; CDR3aa: CASSQTNPYNEQFF; d_gene: NA; abundance: few; v_gene: TRBV11-2; j_gene: TRBJ2-1
CDR3nt: TGCGCCAGCAGCCAAGTCGAGGGCTCCTACGAGCAGTACTTC; CDR3aa: CASSQVEGSYEQYF; d_gene: NA; abundance: few; v_gene: TRBV4-3; j_gene: TRBJ2-7
CDR3nt: TGTGCCAGCAGCTTAGTTTTTCGCAATCAGCCCCAGCATTTT; CDR3aa: CASSLVFRNQPQHF; d_gene: NA; abundance: many; v_gene: TRBV7-2; j_gene: TRBJ1-5
CDR3nt: TGTGCCAGCAGCCAAGGGGGGATTGGCTCTGGAAACACCATATATTTT; CDR3aa: CASSQGGIGSGNTIYF; d_gene: NA; abundance: few; v_gene: TRBV4-2; j_gene: TRBJ1-3
CDR3nt: TGTGCCAGCAGTTTTGCGGGTGCAACTAATGAAAAACTGTTTTTT; CDR3aa: CASSFAGATNEKLFF; d_gene: NA; abundance: NA; v_gene: TRBV12-3/TRBV12-4; j_gene: TRBJ1-4
CDR3nt: TGTGCCAGCAGCTTACGGTCGGGAGGGCCTCCAGATACGCAGTATTTT; CDR3aa: CASSLRSGGPPDTQYF; d_gene: TRBD2; abundance: few; v_gene: TRBV7-2; j_gene: TRBJ2-3